The 2 T cell receptor beta chains listed next were all sequenced from one sample in a study of T cell repertoires in cytomegalovirus infection. TCRdb itself ran the reads through MiXCR, one entry per CDR3 protein. Of fewer than 700,000 distinct CDR3 sequences listed, 20% to 25% were seen once; the top ten hold 7.5% to 9%. Sequencing was done on a sample of CD8+ T cells from PBMCs. Receptors originate from a human donor in good health (CMV status not recorded). Some clones in this sample may be carry-over from other donors' samples.

This chain joins TRBV28 and TRBJ1-1; D remains unclear. Trimming took 7 bases from V and 5 from J, leaving 14 bases between them. CDR1 is MDHEN, CDR2 SYDVKM, per germline. The CDR3 is made up of 13 amino acids. CDR3 loop: CASIKGVGTEAFF. As DNA, the CDR3 is TGTGCCAGCATCAAGGGCGTCGGGACTGAAGCTTTCTTT.

Many counts were recorded for this clonotype. This chain joins TRBV7-2 and TRBJ2-7, with D possibly being TRBD1 or TRBD2 (5 bases each). This CDR3 contains 14 residues. Germline values: CDR1 SGHTA, CDR2 FQGNSA. The V end lost 4 bases, the J end lost 2 bases, and 12 bases lay between the germline ends. The CDR3 sequence is CASSYLGDPYEQYV. CDR3 coding DNA: TGTGCCAGCAGCTACCTGGGGGACCCCTACGAGCAGTACGTC.